This passage covers 30 T cell receptor beta chains from one sample sequenced in a study of shared clonotypes between healthy human individuals (dated by TCRdb to about 2020). CD8 naive samples were CD45RO-negative cells positively selected for CCR7, giving a CD45RA+CCR7+ population that excluded TemRA cells. Libraries were built with the immunoSEQ multiplex PCR assay. TCRdb holds this immuneACCESS table with in-frame rearrangements only. Some clones are missing; in checked studies, unresolved V genes explain under half, and the rest has no known cause. For this sample there are 700,000 to 950,000 clones; about 97% appear just once. Of the sample, about 0.21% falls within the top ten clones. Sequences were obtained from naive CD8+ T cells sorted from blood. In the paper's terms, the cell subset or site label means: CD45RA+CCR7+. The receptors derive from a man aged 25 to 40 in good health.

The chain links TRBV7-6 to TRBJ2-2, with a possible D match to TRBD1 (6 bases). The CDR3 is 15 amino acids. V dropped 5 bases and J dropped 2 bases, with 12 bases sitting between them. The germline V gene encodes CDR1 SGHVS and CDR2 FNYEAQ. The CDR3 protein is CASSLDRVNTGELFF. CDR3 DNA: TGTGCCAGCAGCCTGGACAGAGTTAACACCGGGGAGCTGTTTTTT. Supplemented by reference TRBV7-6 and TRBJ2-2, the full variable domain reads GAGVSQSPRYKVTKRGQDVALRCDPISGHVSLYWYRQALGQGPEFLTYFNYEAQQDKSGLPNDRFSAERPEGSISTLTIQRTEQRDSAMYRCASSLDRVNTGELFFGEGSRLTVL.

A remark on this clone: This same CDR3 is encoded by further DNA sequences in the sample. The chain uses TRBV27 and TRBJ2-7; D is perhaps TRBD1 or TRBD2 (6 bases each). The CDR3 spans 14 residues. V lost 0 bases to trimming and J lost 4 bases, with 10 bases between them. Germline loops: CDR1 MNHEY, CDR2 SMNVEV (reference sequence). Written as DNA, the CDR3 is TGTGCCAGCAGTTTATCTGGGGGGCTTTACGAGCAGTACTTC. Protein product: CASSLSGGLYEQYF.

The genes are TRBV27 and TRBJ1-1; D not certain. The CDR3 runs to 14 residues. V was trimmed by 5 bases and J by 5 bases, leaving 15 bases between them. The V gene's germline CDR1 is MNHEY and CDR2 SMNVEV (reference sequence). The CDR3: CASSMGGSVTEAFF. DNA of the CDR3: TGTGCCAGCAGTATGGGAGGGAGCGTGACTGAAGCTTTCTTT.

With respect to this clone: In the same sample, other DNA sequences code for this CDR3. The V and J genes are TRBV9 and TRBJ2-2; D uncertain. Germline values: CDR1 SGDLS, CDR2 YYNGEE. V was cut by 3 bases and J by 8 bases, with 5 bases left in between. The CDR3 is 11 residues long. For the CDR3, the DNA is TGTGCCAGCAGCGGGGGAGGGGAGCTGTTTTTT. Its protein is CASSGGGELFF.

This chain links TRBV4-1 with TRBJ1-1; TRBD1 agrees at 10 bases. The CDR3 contains 16 residues. Germline V lookup: CDR1 MGHRA, CDR2 YSYEKL. V lost 0 bases, J lost 4 bases, and 5 bases stayed unmatched. The CDR3 DNA is TGCGCCAGCAGCCAAGATAGACAGGGGGCTGTCACTGAAGCTTTCTTT. This encodes CASSQDRQGAVTEAFF.

The gene calls are TRBV19 and TRBJ1-4; 9 bases map to TRBD1. Germline CDR1 is LNHDA and CDR2 is SQIVND (reference sequence). This CDR3 spans 14 amino acids. With V trimmed by 4 bases and J by 8 bases, 5 bases remained unmatched. CDR3 DNA: TGTGCCAGTAGTACCGGACAGGGGTGGGAAAAACTGTTTTTT. This translates into CASSTGQGWEKLFF.

This chain connects TRBV29-1 to TRBJ2-7; TRBD1 agrees at 8 bases. The CDR3 extends over 13 amino acids. J lost 2 bases, V lost 6 bases, and 6 bases had no gene match. Per the germline V gene, CDR1 is SQVTM and CDR2 is ANQGSEA. CDR3 residues: CSVQDRDPYEQYF. As DNA, the CDR3 is TGCAGCGTACAGGACAGGGATCCCTACGAGCAGTACTTC.

CDR3 amino acids: CSVQPGDSSEQYF. The CDR3 DNA reads as TGCAGCGTCCAACCCGGCGACAGTTCAGAGCAGTACTTC. The chain couples TRBV29-1 to TRBJ2-7; TRBD1 might be the D (5 bases). The V gene lost 6 bases and the J gene lost 7 bases, with 19 bases spanning the gap. There are 13 residues in the CDR3. Looked up from germline, CDR1 is SQVTM and CDR2 is ANQGSEA.

The rearrangement joins TRBV29-1 to TRBJ1-1, with a possible D match to TRBD1 (6 bases). The CDR3 is 12 amino acids. Germline CDR1 reads SQVTM; CDR2 reads ANQGSEA. Trimming left V 6 bases short and J 3 bases short, with 11 bases between. The CDR3 region has the DNA TGCAGCGTGAACAGGGAGGACACTGAAGCTTTCTTT. It is translated as CSVNREDTEAFF.

V gene TRBV4-2 combines with J gene TRBJ2-2; unclear D gene. The CDR3 consists of 17 residues. Germline V gene sequence: CDR1 LGHNA, CDR2 YNFKEQ. V was trimmed by 1 base and J by 0 bases, leaving 12 bases between them. In DNA form, the CDR3 reads TGTGCCAGCAGCCAAGTAGAGACAACTCCGAACACCGGGGAGCTGTTTTTT. Translated: CASSQVETTPNTGELFF.

The table lists this clone with a count of one. The chain combines TRBV19 with TRBJ2-1; the match to TRBD2 covers 13 bases. The CDR3 runs 16 residues. CDR1 and CDR2 from the germline V gene are LNHDA and SQIVND (reference sequence). V was pared by 5 bases and J by 7 bases, with 8 bases of the junction left unmatched. CDR3 region: CASSGRTSGSINEQFF. The CDR3, as DNA: TGTGCCAGTAGTGGCAGGACTAGCGGGAGTATAAATGAGCAGTTCTTC.

The chain has TRBV7-9 and TRBJ2-2, with TRBD1 as a possible D gene (5 bases). V gave up 4 bases and J gave up 6 bases, with 18 bases separating them. This CDR3 has 16 amino acids. The germline V gene has CDR1 SEHNR and CDR2 FQNEAQ (reference sequence). CDR3 sequence reads: CASSSTGGLGAGELFF. DNA for the CDR3: TGTGCCAGCAGCTCAACAGGCGGTTTAGGTGCCGGGGAGCTGTTTTTT.

The chain recombines TRBV10-2 with TRBJ2-7, with D maybe TRBD2 (5 bases). Trimming stripped 6 bases from V and 3 bases from J, with 15 bases between. The germline gives CDR1 WSHSY, CDR2 SAAADI. The CDR3 sequence is 14 residues long. Here the CDR3 reads CASSSGTRGYEQYF. CDR3 sequence (DNA): TGCGCCAGCAGCTCAGGAACTAGAGGCTACGAGCAGTACTTC.

J is TRBJ1-3 and V is TRBV11-1; D gene unclear. Germline CDR1 SGHAT, CDR2 FQDESV (reference sequence). Trimming stripped 3 bases from V and 4 bases from J, with 4 bases between. The CDR3 totals 12 residues. CDR3 loop: CASSFSGNTIYF. CDR3 sequence (DNA): TGTGCCAGCAGCTTTTCGGGAAACACCATATATTTT.

V and J are TRBV7-9 and TRBJ2-7; D might be TRBD1 (5 bases). Trimming left V 5 bases short and J 0 bases short, with 11 bases between. This CDR3 contains 14 residues. The germline CDR1 and CDR2 sequences are SEHNR and FQNEAQ (reference sequence). This CDR3 is CASSGRVNSYEQYF. In DNA, the CDR3 is TGTGCCAGCAGCGGCAGGGTCAACTCCTACGAGCAGTACTTC.

This rearrangement joins TRBV11-1 to TRBJ2-7; D gene unclear. The V end was cut by 4 bases, the J end by 3 bases, with 10 bases between. CDR1 is SGHAT and CDR2 is FQDESV in the germline V gene (reference sequence). The length of the CDR3 is 13 residues. CDR3 sequence: CASSSLGSYEQYF. Here the CDR3 DNA reads TGTGCCAGCAGCTCTCTGGGAAGCTACGAGCAGTACTTC.

This chain joins TRBV7-9 and TRBJ2-2, with 9 bases that match TRBD1. V lost 5 bases and J lost 7; bases outside the gene matches: 8. Germline CDR1 is SEHNR and CDR2 is FQNEAQ (reference sequence). CDR3 length: 15 residues. In nucleotides, the CDR3 is TGTGCCAGCAGCCCGGACAGGGGATCCGTCGGGGAGCTGTTTTTT. It yields the protein CASSPDRGSVGELFF.

The chain carries TRBV6-5 and TRBJ2-3; no clear D. Between the trimmed V and J ends, which lost 9 bases and 7 bases, there was a span of 8 bases. The CDR3 has 10 amino acids. Per the germline V gene, CDR1 is MNHEY and CDR2 is SVGAGI. The CDR3: CARWGNTQYF. DNA for the CDR3: TGTGCCAGGTGGGGTAATACGCAGTATTTT.

The chain uses TRBV7-9 and TRBJ2-5; 14 nucleotides line up with TRBD2. The CDR3 is 17 residues long. CDR1 and CDR2 (germline): SEHNR, FQNEAQ (reference sequence). V gave up 3 bases and J gave up 5 bases; unmatched junction bases: 8. CDR3 residues: CASSFPGLAGVRETQYF. The CDR3 region has the DNA TGTGCCAGCAGCTTCCCGGGACTAGCGGGAGTTCGGGAGACCCAGTACTTC. The full variable domain, its missing parts supplied by reference TRBV7-9 and TRBJ2-5, is DTGVSQNPRHKITKRGQNVTFRCDPISEHNRLYWYRQTLGQGPEFLTYFQNEAQLEKSRLLSDRFSAERPKGSFSTLEIQRTEQGDSAMYLCASSFPGLAGVRETQYFGPGTRLLVL.

The chain is built from TRBV12-5 and TRBJ2-5; D is tentatively TRBD1 or TRBD2 (5 bases each). The CDR3 length is 13 residues. CDR1 is LGHNT and CDR2 is FRNRAP in the germline V gene. With 7 bases removed from V and 0 bases from J, the gap between germline ends came to 9 bases. Here the CDR3 reads CASVGTYQETQYF. DNA of the CDR3: TGTGCTAGTGTCGGGACCTACCAAGAGACCCAGTACTTC. Drawing the rest from reference TRBV12-5 and TRBJ2-5, the complete variable domain is DARVTQTPRHKVTEMGQEVTMRCQPILGHNTVFWYRQTMMQGLELLAYFRNRAPLDDSGMPKDRFSAEMPDATLATLKIQPSEPRDSAVYFCASVGTYQETQYFGPGTRLLVL.

This chain joins TRBV5-1 and TRBJ2-1; 9 positions match TRBD2. V shed 5 bases, J shed 2 bases, and the junction held 8 bases outside the gene matches. There are 16 residues in the CDR3. CDR1 is SGHRS and CDR2 is YFSETQ in the germline V gene. DNA for the CDR3: TGCGCCAGCAGAACAATAGCGGGAGCAGCCTACAATGAGCAGTTCTTC. As protein: CASRTIAGAAYNEQFF.

CDR3 in amino acids: CASSETQVTGELFF. The CDR3 DNA follows: TGCGCCAGCAGTGAGACACAGGTTACCGGGGAGCTGTTTTTT. This chain connects TRBV10-1 to TRBJ2-2, with D possibly matching TRBD1 (5 bases). The CDR3 extends over 14 amino acids. V was clipped by 2 bases and J by 5 bases, with 9 bases between them. Per the germline V gene, CDR1 is WNHNN and CDR2 is SYGVQD (reference sequence).

Points on this clone: This CDR3 is also generated by other DNA sequences in the sample. This chain joins TRBV27 and TRBJ1-5; no definite D call. CDR1 and CDR2 (germline): MNHEY, SMNVEV (reference sequence). The CDR3 contains 10 residues. Trimming stripped 8 bases from V and 4 bases from J, with 3 bases between. CDR3 in amino acids: CASGNQPQHF. CDR3 sequence (DNA): TGTGCCAGCGGAAATCAGCCCCAGCATTTT.

In its sample, this clone was seen a few times. V gene TRBV18 combines with J gene TRBJ2-7; D perhaps matches TRBD2 (6 bases). CDR3 length equals 12 residues. CDR1 is KGHSH, CDR2 LQKENI, per germline. Trimming cost V 2 bases and J 6 bases, with 8 bases left between them. The CDR3 nucleotides are TGTGCCAGCTCACCAGGAGGGAGCGAGCAGTACTTC. Its protein is CASSPGGSEQYF.

CDR3 protein: CASKADYSNQPQHF. Written as DNA, the CDR3 is TGTGCCAGCAAGGCGGACTATAGCAATCAGCCCCAGCATTTT. This chain uses TRBV28 with TRBJ1-5; D is undetermined. The CDR3 covers 14 residues. Per the germline V gene, CDR1 is MDHEN and CDR2 is SYDVKM. Trimming left V 7 bases short and J 0 bases short, with 10 bases between. Full variable domain (rest looked up from reference TRBV28 and TRBJ1-5): DVKVTQSSRYLVKRTGEKVFLECVQDMDHENMFWYRQDPGLGLRLIYFSYDVKMKEKGDIPEGYSVSREKKERFSLILESASTNQTSMYLCASKADYSNQPQHFGDGTRLSIL.

This rearrangement joins TRBV7-9 to TRBJ1-5; D not certain. The CDR3 covers 15 residues. Germline loops: CDR1 SEHNR, CDR2 FQNEAQ (reference sequence). V lost 4 bases to trimming and J lost 0 bases, with 10 bases between them. The CDR3, as DNA: TGTGCCAGCAGCTCTCCGGGATCTAGCAATCAGCCCCAGCATTTT. Protein: CASSSPGSSNQPQHF.

Comment on this clone: Other nucleotide sequences from this sample produce the same CDR3. The gene calls are TRBV4-1 and TRBJ2-7, with 12 bases matching TRBD2. The ends lost 2 bases at V and 0 bases at J; junction bases unmatched: 2. The CDR3 is made up of 16 amino acids. Germline V lookup: CDR1 MGHRA, CDR2 YSYEKL. The CDR3 region is CASSQLAGGSSYEQYF. Here the CDR3 DNA reads TGCGCCAGCAGCCAACTAGCGGGAGGGAGCTCCTACGAGCAGTACTTC.

This clone was seen only once. The chain links TRBV28 to TRBJ2-5; 7 bases match TRBD2. The germline V gene has CDR1 MDHEN and CDR2 SYDVKM. The CDR3 consists of 15 residues. V was pared by 2 bases and J by 5 bases, with 8 bases of the junction left unmatched. This CDR3 is CASSLRLAPTETQYF. The CDR3 nucleotides are TGTGCCAGCAGTTTAAGACTAGCACCCACGGAGACCCAGTACTTC.

This chain links TRBV28 with TRBJ2-3; 9 positions agree with TRBD1. From germline, CDR1 is MDHEN and CDR2 SYDVKM. CDR3 size: 19 residues. The V and J ends lost 5 bases and 6 bases, in that order; junction bases with no gene match: 21. The CDR3 sequence is CASSIPVGWTGVYLDTQYF. CDR3 DNA sequence: TGTGCCAGCAGTATCCCCGTTGGTTGGACAGGGGTTTATCTGGATACGCAGTATTTT.

The chain is built from TRBV11-2 and TRBJ2-7, with TRBD1 matching over 11 bases. Trimming took 4 bases from V and 1 from J; bases not matched to a gene: 3. Germline V gives CDR1 SGHAT, CDR2 FQNNGV. The CDR3 covers 15 residues. The CDR3 reads CASSWDRGFSYEQYF. Here the CDR3 DNA reads TGTGCCAGCAGCTGGGACAGGGGGTTTTCCTACGAGCAGTACTTC.